The clone carrying this T cell receptor (beta chain) was picked up many times. The time point here: persistent/refractory GD, antithyroid drugs over 5 years with positive TRAb. Extracted PBMC RNA gave rise to the TCR library. CDR3 size: 14 residues. Losses at the gene ends were 6 bases for V and 7 bases for J; bases not matched to a gene: 7. This sample is part of a study of regulatory T cells in long-lasting Graves disease. iRepertoire HTBI primers and Arm-PCR of CDR3 regions built TCR beta libraries. TCRdb re-analysed the multiplex PCR reads in MiXCR, keeping a single row per CDR3 protein. The sample carries roughly 450,000 distinct CDR3 sequences, roughly 23% recorded once.

V is TRBV12-3 or TRBV12-4 and J is TRBJ2-4; 9 positions agree with TRBD1. The origin of this receptor is a female donor with Graves disease. Sequences were derived from peripheral blood mononuclear cells (PBMCs), sampled when the disease was refractory, from a patient treated with antithyroid drugs. CDR3 residues: CASSPGQGGNIQYF. DNA for the CDR3: TGTGCCAGCAGCCCGGGACAGGGAGGGAACATTCAGTACTTC.